The 20 T cell receptor delta chains in this list originate from one sample, sequenced in a study of gamma-delta chains in newborns, infants, children. TCRdb reapplied CATT to the reads. There are about 3,300 delta-chain clones in the sample; 40% to 60% occur only once, and more than 12% lies in the top ten. The specimen was blood. The receptors were gathered from a child who received the measles vaccine.

The table lists this clone with a count of one. The rearrangement uses TRAV29/DV5 and TRDJ1, with 10 nucleotides matching TRDD3. CDR3 length: 21 residues. Unmatched junction bases numbered 22, after V lost 2 bases and J lost 0 bases. Germline V lookup: CDR1 NSMFDY, CDR2 ISSIKDK. In nucleotides, the CDR3 is TGTGCAGCAAGAACAACTATCGAGTACTGGGGGGATACGGGGTACACCGATAAACTCATCTTT. It yields the protein CAARTTIEYWGDTGYTDKLIF. Full variable domain (missing parts from reference TRAV29/DV5 and TRDJ1): DQQVKQNSPSLSVQEGRISILNCDYTNSMFDYFLWYKKYPAEGPTFLISISSIKDKNEDGRFTVFLNKSAKHLSLHIVPSQPGDSAVYFCAARTTIEYWGDTGYTDKLIFGKGTRVTVEP.

For this clone: Since a far larger clone is one base different, this is likely a read error. V usage is TRDV1 and J usage is TRDJ2; D gene ambiguous. V shed 3 bases and J shed 7 bases, with 15 bases lying between them. CDR3 size: 15 residues. The germline CDR1 and CDR2 sequences are TSWWSYY and QGS. CDR3 bases: TGTGCTCTTGGGGATCCCGAGCCCGCCCGAGCACAACTCTTCTTT. Translation gives CALGDPEPARAQLFF.

This clone was recorded a few times. One base away lies a much larger clone, so this may be a sequencing read error. Other nucleotide sequences in the sample specify the same CDR3. V gene TRDV2 combines with J gene TRDJ3; 10 bases align to TRDD3. V lost 1 base, J lost 0 bases, and 2 bases stayed unmatched. The CDR3 consists of 18 residues. Germline V CDR1 and CDR2: GEAIGNYY, EKD. The CDR3 nucleotides read TGTGCCTGTGACACGGCTGGGGGATACTCCTGGGACACCCGACAGATGTTTTTC. It codes for CACDTAGGYSWDTRQMFF.

Concerning this clone itself: A much larger clone lies one base from this, so it may be a read error. The chain recombines TRDV3 with TRDJ1; D perhaps matches TRDD3 (5 bases). The CDR3 extends over 16 amino acids. V was trimmed by 0 bases and J by 4 bases, leaving 21 bases between them. Looked up from germline, CDR1 is TVYSNPD and CDR2 is GDNSRS (reference sequence). The CDR3 DNA sequence: TGTGCCTTTAGCTACGGCTCTGGGTTGTCTAGCGATAAACTCATCTTT. Translation: CAFSYGSGLSSDKLIF.

Worth noting for this clone: Given a much more abundant clone one base away, this may be a read error. Distinct nucleotide sequences in the sample also encode this CDR3. The V call is TRDV1, the J call TRDJ1, with 13 bases matching TRDD3. The junction had 36 bases not matched to a gene; V was cut back by 2 bases and J by 0 bases. The CDR3 is made up of 28 amino acids. Per germline, CDR1 TSWWSYY and CDR2 QGS. The CDR3 bases are TGTGCTCTTGGGGAAAACGTCCCCCATTCCTACCCTCCGTACTGGGGGATACGGCACCTATTTTACACCGATAAACTCATCTTT. Translated: CALGENVPHSYPPYWGIRHLFYTDKLIF.

Concerning this clone: A read error is possible here, since a much larger clone lies one base away. This specimen includes other DNA sequences encoding the same CDR3. The CDR3 nucleotides are TGTGCCTTTCCCCGTACTGGGGATACGGGGACCGATAAGCTCATCTTT. Its translation: CAFPRTGDTGTDKLIF. This chain connects TRDV3 to TRDJ1; TRDD3 matches at 9 bases. This CDR3 comprises 16 residues. The germline V gene encodes CDR1 TVYSNPD and CDR2 GDNSRS (reference sequence). Using reference TRDV3 and TRDJ1 for the parts outside the CDR3, the full variable domain is CDKVTQSSPDQTVASGSEVVLLCTYDTVYSNPDLFWYRIRPDYSFQFVFYGDNSRSEGADFTQGRFSVKHILTQKAFHLVISPVRTEDSATYYCAFPRTGDTGTDKLIFGKGTRVTVEP.

This clone occurred a few times. The junction does not match germline at one end; this may be a read error. The chain carries TRDV1 and TRDJ1, with 7 bases identical to TRDD2. Germline lookup yields CDR1 TSWWSYY and CDR2 QGS. The CDR3 covers 12 residues. The CDR3: CALGELPSFLFF. The CDR3 region has the DNA TGTGCTCTTGGGGAACTCCCTTCCTTCCTTTTCTTC.

A note on this clone: With a much larger clone just one base away, this may be a read error. The same CDR3 also results from other DNA sequences found in this sample. The chain carries TRDV1 and TRDJ1, with 13 bases aligning to TRDD3. The trim removed 2 bases at V and 0 bases at J, leaving 36 bases unmatched. Looked up from germline, CDR1 is TSWWSYY and CDR2 is QGS. This CDR3 has 28 amino acids. The CDR3: CALGENVPHSYPPYWGIRHLFYTDKLIF. The CDR3 nucleotides are TGTGCTCTTGGGGAAAACGTCCCTCACTCCTACCCTCCGTACTGGGGGATACGGCACCTATTTTACACCGATAAACTCATCTTT.

Concerning this clone: This may come from a read error, since a much larger clone is one base off. The chain joins TRDV2 to TRDJ1, with TRDD3 identical over 7 bases. Trimming cost V 1 base and J 3 bases; bases outside gene matches: 4. Germline CDR1 GEAIGNYY, CDR2 EKD. The CDR3 contains 14 residues. CDR3 region: CACDTWGNADKLIF. The CDR3, as DNA: TGTGCCTGTGACACATGGGGGAACGCCGATAAACTCATCTTT.

Comment on this clone: A far larger clone is one nucleotide away, so this likely arose from a read error. The genes are TRDV1 and TRDJ1; D remains unclear. This CDR3 region has 15 residues. V gave up 1 base and J gave up 0 bases, with 9 bases separating them. Germline V gene data show CDR1 as TSWWSYY and CDR2 as QGS. Here the CDR3 DNA reads TGTGCTCTTGGGGAACCAGATGGGTACACCGATAAACTCATCTTT. Translation gives CALGEPDGYTDKLIF.

This clone was recorded a few times. TCRdb has a much larger clone's protein, which differs at residue 17 from the translation of this DNA, likely because of a read error; what is shown is the protein translated from the DNA. The chain has TRDV1 and TRDJ1; 9 positions match TRDD3. CDR3 size: 21 residues. Germline V gene data show CDR1 as TSWWSYY and CDR2 as QGS. CDR3 protein: CALGERFHSLNWGTHTNKLIF. The CDR3 region has the DNA TGTGCTCTTGGGGAACGGTTCCATTCCTTAAACTGGGGGACCCACACCAATAAACTCATCTTT.

For this clone: This may be a read error: a much more frequent sequence differs by one nucleotide. The same CDR3 is also encoded by other DNA sequences in this sample. The chain carries TRDV1 and TRDJ2; 12 bases are a match to TRDD3. The CDR3 covers 23 residues. Germline V gives CDR1 TSWWSYY, CDR2 QGS. CDR3 in amino acids: CALGELVLGTGGYPFALTAQLFF. The CDR3, as DNA: TGCGCTCTTGGGGAACTCGTACTCGGTACTGGGGGATACCCTTTTGCTTTGACAGCACAACTCTTCTTT.

This clone ranks as medium-sized. Other DNA sequences within the sample encode an identical CDR3. This chain connects TRDV3 to TRDJ1; TRDD3 aligns across 11 bases. The CDR3 runs 22 residues. V lost 5 bases and J lost 2; bases outside the gene matches: 31. Per germline, CDR1 TVYSNPD and CDR2 GDNSRS (reference sequence). In DNA form, the CDR3 reads TGTGCCAGACCTAGGCGAGCGAGAGCTGGTCTACTGGGGGATATCAGGACCGATAAACTCATCTTT. As protein: CARPRRARAGLLGDIRTDKLIF.

Comment on this clone: This sequence may be a read error, since a much larger clone differs from it by one base. The chain uses TRAV29/DV5 and TRDJ1; TRDD3 might be the D (6 bases). The CDR3 has 25 amino acids. Germline lookup yields CDR1 NSMFDY and CDR2 ISSIKDK. V was clipped by 0 bases and J by 3 bases, with 45 bases between them. CDR3 in DNA: TGTGCAGCAAGCGTCGTACGTCTGCGGTGCCTTGTTGGTGCAGCTGGGGAGCCGTACGCCGATAAACTCATCTTT. It specifies CAASVVRLRCLVGAAGEPYADKLIF.

The table lists this clone with a few counts. A far larger clone is a single base away, which makes a read error likely. Other nucleotide sequences in the sample specify the same CDR3. This chain uses TRDV1 with TRDJ1; 9 nucleotides line up with TRDD3. CDR1 is TSWWSYY, CDR2 QGS, per germline. CDR3 length: 21 amino acids. V lost 1 base, J lost 0 bases, and 18 bases stayed unmatched. This CDR3 is CALGERFHSLNWGTHTDKLIF. The CDR3 coding sequence is TGTGCTCTTGGGGAACGATTCCATTCCTTAAACTGGGGGACCCACACCGATAAACTCATCTTT.

A note on this clone: This may arise from a read error, as a much more abundant clone is one base away. The sample carries other DNA sequences with the same CDR3. The J gene is TRDJ2, the V gene TRDV1, with TRDD3 matching 12 bases. This CDR3 contains 23 residues. V was clipped by 3 bases and J by 2 bases; unmatched bases: 22. Germline V CDR1 and CDR2: TSWWSYY, QGS. This CDR3 is CALGELQPFPPVLGDTLTAQLFF. In DNA form, the CDR3 reads TGTGCTCTTGGGGAGCTACAACCCTTCCCCCCGGTACTGGGGGATACCTTGACAGCACAACTCTTCTTT.

Judged by abundance, this clone is medium-sized. This sample includes further DNA sequences coding for the same CDR3. The chain uses TRDV1 and TRDJ1, with 8 bases lining up with TRDD3. Unmatched junction bases numbered 16, after V lost 3 bases and J lost 4 bases. CDR1 is TSWWSYY and CDR2 is QGS in the germline V gene. This CDR3 spans 18 amino acids. CDR3 DNA: TGTGCTCTTGGGGATTCTACAACGTACTGGGGGTGGGTCGATAAACTCATCTTT. Protein product: CALGDSTTYWGWVDKLIF.

This clone counts as medium-sized (0.01 to 0.1%). V gene TRDV1 combines with J gene TRDJ1, with TRDD3 identical over 9 bases. The CDR3 is 19 amino acids. V lost 4 bases, J lost 3 bases, and 18 bases stayed unmatched. Germline V gene data show CDR1 as TSWWSYY and CDR2 as QGS. The CDR3 bases are TGTGCTCTTGGGGGCCAGACTATGGTCTGGGGGATGATTTCCGATAAACTCATCTTT. Its translation is CALGGQTMVWGMISDKLIF.

In the case of this clone: A far larger clone is just one base off, so this is likely a read error. This sequence joins TRDV1 and TRDJ1, with D possibly TRDD2 on 5 matching bases. CDR1 is TSWWSYY and CDR2 is QGS in the germline V gene. Deletions cut 7 bases from V and 7 bases from J, with 25 bases between. There are 16 residues in the CDR3. The CDR3: CALEDPFLKFPSKLIF. CDR3 nucleotide sequence: TGTGCTCTTGAGGACCCATTCCTGAAGTTCCCTAGTAAACTCATCTTT.

This clone is termed large. At the DNA level, this CDR3 is encoded by other sequences in the same sample as well. The chain is built from TRDV2 and TRDJ1; 8 bases agree with TRDD3. The CDR3 has 14 amino acids. In germline, CDR1 is GEAIGNYY, CDR2 EKD. With 2 bases clipped from V and 3 bases from J, the junction kept 4 bases outside the gene matches. CDR3 protein: CACDNLGDADKLIF. The DNA of the CDR3 is TGTGCCTGTGACAACTTGGGGGATGCCGATAAACTCATCTTT.